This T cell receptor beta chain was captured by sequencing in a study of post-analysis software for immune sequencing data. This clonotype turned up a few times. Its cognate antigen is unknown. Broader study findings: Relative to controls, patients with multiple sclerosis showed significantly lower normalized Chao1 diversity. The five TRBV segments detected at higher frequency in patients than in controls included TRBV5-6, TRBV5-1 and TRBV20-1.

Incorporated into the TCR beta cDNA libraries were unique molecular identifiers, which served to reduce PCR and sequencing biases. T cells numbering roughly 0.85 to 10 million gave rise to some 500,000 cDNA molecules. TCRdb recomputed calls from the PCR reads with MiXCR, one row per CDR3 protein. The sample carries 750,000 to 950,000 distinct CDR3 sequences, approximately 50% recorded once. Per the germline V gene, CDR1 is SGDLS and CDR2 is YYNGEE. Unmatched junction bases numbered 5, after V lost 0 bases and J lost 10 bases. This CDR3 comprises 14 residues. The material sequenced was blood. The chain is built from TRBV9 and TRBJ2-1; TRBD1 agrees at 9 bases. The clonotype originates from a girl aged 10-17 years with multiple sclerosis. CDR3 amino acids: CASSVGTGGIEQFF. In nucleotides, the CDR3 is TGTGCCAGCAGCGTAGGTACAGGGGGCATCGAGCAGTTCTTC. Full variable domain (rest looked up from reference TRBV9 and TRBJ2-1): DSGVTQTPKHLITATGQRVTLRCSPRSGDLSVYWYQQSLDQGLQFLIQYYNGEERAKGNILERFSAQQFPDLHSELNLSSLELGDSALYFCASSVGTGGIEQFFGPGTRLTVL.